The clone carrying this TCR beta chain was counted ten times or more. Its cognate antigen is unknown. The data were obtained in a study of CD8 T cells in ankylosing spondylitis. Study outcomes and limitations: Earlier literature documents some of the motif variants in reactive arthritis synovial fluid and blood. As for the disease-linked clones, they showed a CD8+ phenotype and occurred at relatively low frequencies in peripheral blood. Reports say disease-linked clones showed up significantly more in matched ankylosing spondylitis synovial fluid. Ankylosing spondylitis blood seemed to carry a telltale TCR beta motif made of several highly homologous variants.

The CDR3 is made up of 17 amino acids. The V gene lost 0 bases and the J gene lost 3 bases, with 18 bases spanning the gap. Germline assignment: CDR1 LGHNA and CDR2 YSLEER. It was by quantitative 5'-RACE with molecular barcodes that TCR beta libraries were made. TCRdb re-analysed the 5' RACE reads in MiXCR, keeping a single row per CDR3 protein. The table records fewer than 550,000 distinct CDR3 sequences, approximately 5% of them present only once. V gene TRBV4-3 combines with J gene TRBJ2-7, with a tentative D call TRBD2 (7 bases). The sequenced sample was blood, either unsorted or a sorted T cell fraction (not recorded which). The receptor comes from a male donor with ankylosing spondylitis. The CDR3 coding sequence is TGCGCCAGCAGCCAAGAATGGGGGGGACATGCACGCTACGAGCAGTACTTC. This codes for CASSQEWGGHARYEQYF.